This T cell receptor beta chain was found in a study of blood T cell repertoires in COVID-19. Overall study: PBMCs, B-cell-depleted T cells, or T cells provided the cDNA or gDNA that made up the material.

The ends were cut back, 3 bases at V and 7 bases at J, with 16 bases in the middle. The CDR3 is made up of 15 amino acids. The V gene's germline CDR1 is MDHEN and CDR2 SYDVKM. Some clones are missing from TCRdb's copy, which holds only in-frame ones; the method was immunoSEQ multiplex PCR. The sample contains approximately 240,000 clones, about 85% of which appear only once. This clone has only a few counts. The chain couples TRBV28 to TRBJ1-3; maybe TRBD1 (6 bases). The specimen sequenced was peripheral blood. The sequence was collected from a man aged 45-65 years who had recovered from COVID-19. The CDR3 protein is CASSFVRGGSNTIYF. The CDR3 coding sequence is TGTGCCAGCAGTTTCGTCAGGGGCGGATCGAACACCATATATTTT.